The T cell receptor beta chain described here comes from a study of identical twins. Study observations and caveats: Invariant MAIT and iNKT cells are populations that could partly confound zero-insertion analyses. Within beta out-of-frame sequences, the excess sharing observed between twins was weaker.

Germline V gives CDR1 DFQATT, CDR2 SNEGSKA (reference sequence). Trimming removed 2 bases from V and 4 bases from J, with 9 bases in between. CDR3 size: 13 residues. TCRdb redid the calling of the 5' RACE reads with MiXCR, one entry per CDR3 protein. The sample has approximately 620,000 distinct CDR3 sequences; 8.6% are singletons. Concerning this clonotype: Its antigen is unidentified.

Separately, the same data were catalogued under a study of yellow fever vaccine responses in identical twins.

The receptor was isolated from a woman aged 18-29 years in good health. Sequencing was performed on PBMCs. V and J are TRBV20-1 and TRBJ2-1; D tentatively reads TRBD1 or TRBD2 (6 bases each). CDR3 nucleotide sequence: TGCAGTGCTAGAAGGGGGGCATACAATGAGCAGTTCTTC. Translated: CSARRGAYNEQFF.